This T cell receptor (beta chain) was captured in a study of cytomegalovirus exposure and HLA in healthy donors. Note on this clone: Its antigen remains unidentified.

The PCR had 60 Vbeta and 13 Jbeta primers. Sequencing was performed with immunoSEQ multiplex PCR; in TCRdb, only in-frame clones are kept and a portion is missing. The sample lists 250,000 to 350,000 clones; just over 85% were seen once. Study results and limitations: An analysis done earlier found most TCR beta V segments productive about 90% or about 30% of the time. A later analysis found common viral pathogens apparently linked to several of the most significant clusters. It was shown in a later analysis that HLA-associated TCR beta chains were more clonally expanded than other, equally common chains.

The germline gives CDR1 SGHRS, CDR2 YFSETQ. The CDR3 has 14 residues. After removal of 4 bases from V and 5 bases from J, the junction contained 9 bases not matched to a gene. This sequence was found in a man aged 35 to 55 in good health and CMV-seropositive. Sequencing was carried out using PBMCs. The rearrangement links TRBV5-1 to TRBJ2-7; 7 nucleotides line up with TRBD2. CDR3 in amino acids: CASSLEGSGNEQYF. The CDR3 coding sequence is TGCGCCAGCAGCCTGGAAGGGAGCGGGAACGAGCAGTACTTC.